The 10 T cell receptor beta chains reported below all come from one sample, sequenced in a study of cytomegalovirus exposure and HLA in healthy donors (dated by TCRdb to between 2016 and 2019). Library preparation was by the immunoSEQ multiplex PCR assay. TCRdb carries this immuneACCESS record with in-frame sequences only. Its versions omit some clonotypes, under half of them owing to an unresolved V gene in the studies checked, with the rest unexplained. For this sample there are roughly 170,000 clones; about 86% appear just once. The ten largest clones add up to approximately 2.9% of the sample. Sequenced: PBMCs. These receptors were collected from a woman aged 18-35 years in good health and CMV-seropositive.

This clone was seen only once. The CDR3 DNA reads as TGTGCCAGCAGCTTAGGAGGACTAGCAGGCGAGACCCAGTACTTC. It specifies CASSLGGLAGETQYF. This chain joins TRBV7-3 and TRBJ2-5, with 8 bases that match TRBD2. The CDR3 consists of 15 residues. V shed 2 bases, J shed 5 bases, and the junction held 7 bases outside the gene matches. In germline, CDR1 is SGHTA, CDR2 FQGTGA.

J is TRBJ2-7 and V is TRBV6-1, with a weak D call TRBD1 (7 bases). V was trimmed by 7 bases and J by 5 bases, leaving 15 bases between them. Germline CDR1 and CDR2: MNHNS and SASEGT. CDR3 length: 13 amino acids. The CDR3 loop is CASNLQGRNEQYF. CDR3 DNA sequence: TGTGCCAGCAACTTACAGGGGAGGAACGAGCAGTACTTC.

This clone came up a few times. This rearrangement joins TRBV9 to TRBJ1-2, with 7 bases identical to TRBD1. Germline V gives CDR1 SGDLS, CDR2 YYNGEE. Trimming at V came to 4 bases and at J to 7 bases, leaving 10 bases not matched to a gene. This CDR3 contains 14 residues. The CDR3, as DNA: TGTGCCAGCAGCCCTACCGAGGGGGCTGTTGGCTACACCTTC. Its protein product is CASSPTEGAVGYTF.

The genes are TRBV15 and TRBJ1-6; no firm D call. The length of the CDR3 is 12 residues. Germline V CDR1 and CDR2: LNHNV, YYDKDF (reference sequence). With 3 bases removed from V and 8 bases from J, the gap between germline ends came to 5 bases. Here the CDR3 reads CATSRADSPLHF. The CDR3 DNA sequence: TGTGCCACCAGCAGGGCAGATTCACCCCTCCACTTT.

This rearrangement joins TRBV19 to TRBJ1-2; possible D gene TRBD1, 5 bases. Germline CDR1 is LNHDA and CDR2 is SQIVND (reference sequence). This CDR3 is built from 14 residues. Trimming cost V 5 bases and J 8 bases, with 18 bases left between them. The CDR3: CASSSAGGAQGYTF. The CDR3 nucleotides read TGTGCCAGTAGTTCCGCTGGAGGGGCGCAGGGCTACACCTTC.

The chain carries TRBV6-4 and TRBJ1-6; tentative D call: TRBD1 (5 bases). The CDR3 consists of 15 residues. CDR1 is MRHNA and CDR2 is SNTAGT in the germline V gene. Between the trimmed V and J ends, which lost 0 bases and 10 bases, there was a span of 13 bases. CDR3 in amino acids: CASSDSGLAGSPLHF. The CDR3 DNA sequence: TGTGCCAGCAGTGACTCGGGACTTGCGGGATCACCCCTCCACTTT.

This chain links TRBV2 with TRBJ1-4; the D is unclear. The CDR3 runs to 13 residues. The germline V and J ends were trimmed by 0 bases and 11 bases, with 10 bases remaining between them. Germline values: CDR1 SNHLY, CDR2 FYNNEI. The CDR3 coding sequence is TGTGCCAGCAGTGAAGCGGCGGAATGGAAACTGTTTTTT. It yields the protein CASSEAAEWKLFF.

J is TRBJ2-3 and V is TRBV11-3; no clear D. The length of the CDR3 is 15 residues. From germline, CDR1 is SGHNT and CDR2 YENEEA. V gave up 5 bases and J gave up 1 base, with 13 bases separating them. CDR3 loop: CASSPRGTGTDTQYF. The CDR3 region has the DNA TGTGCCAGCAGCCCTCGCGGAACCGGCACAGATACGCAGTATTTT.

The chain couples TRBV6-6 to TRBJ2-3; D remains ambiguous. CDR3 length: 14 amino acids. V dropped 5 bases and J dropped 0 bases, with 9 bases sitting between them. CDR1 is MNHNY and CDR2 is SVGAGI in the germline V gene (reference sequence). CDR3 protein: CASSEVTSTDTQYF. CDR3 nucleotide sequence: TGTGCCAGCAGTGAGGTGACTAGCACAGATACGCAGTATTTT.

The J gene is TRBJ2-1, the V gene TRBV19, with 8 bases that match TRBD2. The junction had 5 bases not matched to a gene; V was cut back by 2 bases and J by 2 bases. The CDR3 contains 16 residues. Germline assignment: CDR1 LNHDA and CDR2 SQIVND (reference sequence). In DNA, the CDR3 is TGTGCCAGTAGTATACGGTTGCGGGGGGCCTACAATGAGCAGTTCTTC. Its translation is CASSIRLRGAYNEQFF. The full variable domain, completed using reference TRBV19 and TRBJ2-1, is DGGITQSPKYLFRKEGQNVTLSCEQNLNHDAMYWYRQDPGQGLRLIYYSQIVNDFQKGDIAEGYSVSREKKESFPLTVTSAQKNPTAFYLCASSIRLRGAYNEQFFGPGTRLTVL.